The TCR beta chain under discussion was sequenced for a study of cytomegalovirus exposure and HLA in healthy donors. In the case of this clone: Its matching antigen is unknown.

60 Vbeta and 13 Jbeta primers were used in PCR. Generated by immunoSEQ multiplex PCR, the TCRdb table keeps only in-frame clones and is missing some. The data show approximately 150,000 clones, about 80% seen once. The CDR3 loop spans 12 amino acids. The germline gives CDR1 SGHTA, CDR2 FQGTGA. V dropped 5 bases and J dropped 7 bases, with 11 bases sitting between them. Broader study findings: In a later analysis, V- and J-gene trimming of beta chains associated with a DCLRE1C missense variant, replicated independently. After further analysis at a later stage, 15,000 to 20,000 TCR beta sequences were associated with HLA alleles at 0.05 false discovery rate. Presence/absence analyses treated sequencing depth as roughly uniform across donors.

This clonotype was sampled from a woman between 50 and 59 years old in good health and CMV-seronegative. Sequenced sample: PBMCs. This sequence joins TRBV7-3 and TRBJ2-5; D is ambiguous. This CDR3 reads CASSPERGTQYF. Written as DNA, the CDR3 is TGTGCCAGCAGCCCAGAAAGAGGGACCCAGTACTTC.